This T cell receptor (beta chain) emerged from a study of blood T cell repertoires in COVID-19. TCRdb keeps only in-frame clones here, not all; method: immunoSEQ multiplex PCR. Altogether around 140,000 clones are present, 87% being singletons, with the ten largest covering roughly 4%. The CDR3 totals 11 residues. From germline, CDR1 is SNHLY and CDR2 FYNNEI. With respect to this clone: At one end the junction does not follow the germline gene, possibly because of a read error.

The clonotype originates from a woman aged 35 to 49 who had been exposed to COVID-19. Sequencing used PBMCs or T cells enriched from blood (not recorded which). The chain carries TRBV2 and TRBJ1-5, with D unresolved. CDR3 bases: TGTGCCAGCAGGGAAGGAGGCCCCCAGCATTTT. It yields the protein CASREGGPQHF. The variable domain in full, completed from reference TRBV2 and TRBJ1-5, reads EPEVTQTPSHQVTQMGQEVILRCVPISNHLYFYWYRQILGQKVEFLVSFYNNEISEKSEIFDDQFSVERPDGSNFTLKIRSTKLEDSAMYFCASREGGPQHFGDGTRLSIL.